The 6 T cell receptor beta chains given below trace back to one sample, sequenced in a study. MiXCR, run by TCRdb on the 5' RACE reads, gives a single entry per CDR3 protein. Here the sample spans around 44,000 distinct CDR3 sequences, around 20% being singletons. Cells sorted as Tregs were CD4+, CD25+ and CD127-/low. The sample taken for sequencing was Tregs sorted from blood. The receptors were sampled from a female donor with breast cancer.

The V and J genes are TRBV7-2 and TRBJ1-6, with D maybe TRBD1 (6 bases). V dropped 5 bases and J dropped 9 bases, with 14 bases sitting between them. This CDR3 comprises 14 residues. Germline CDR1 SGHTA, CDR2 FQGNSA. The CDR3 sequence: CASSHRDISSPLHF. The CDR3 DNA sequence: TGTGCCAGCAGCCACCGGGACATCTCTTCACCCCTCCACTTT.

The table lists this clonotype with a few counts. J is TRBJ2-4 and V is TRBV5-1; D is perhaps TRBD1 or TRBD2 (7 bases each). The germline V gene encodes CDR1 SGHRS and CDR2 YFSETQ. V was clipped by 3 bases and J by 0 bases, with 13 bases between them. The CDR3 totals 16 residues. CDR3 nucleotide sequence: TGCGCCAGCAGCTCCAGGGGGGGGTTAGCCAAAAACATTCAGTACTTC. It yields the protein CASSSRGGLAKNIQYF.

Comment on this clonotype: Since the CDR3 does not end with the conserved phenylalanine or tryptophan, this likely comes from a read error. The rearrangement uses TRBV4-1 and TRBJ2-7; TRBD2 matches at 8 bases. Trimming took 2 bases from V and 0 from J; bases not matched to a gene: 0. The germline V gene encodes CDR1 MGHRA and CDR2 YSYEKL. The CDR3 has 14 residues. CDR3 loop: CASSQRGGSYEQYS. In DNA, the CDR3 is TGCGCCAGCAGCCAACGGGGGGGCTCCTACGAGCAGTACTCC.

Ten or more counts support this clonotype. The CDR3 DNA reads TGTGCCAGCAGTTTACCCGCGGGAGATGCCGATACGCAGTATTTT. This encodes CASSLPAGDADTQYF. V is TRBV12-3 or TRBV12-4 and J is TRBJ2-3; TRBD2 agrees at 7 bases. V gave up 2 bases and J gave up 6 bases; unmatched junction bases: 8. This CDR3 comprises 15 residues.

The gene calls are TRBV9 and TRBJ2-3; 9 bases are a match to TRBD2. The germline CDR1 and CDR2 sequences are SGDLS and YYNGEE. The CDR3 has 15 amino acids. J lost 3 bases, V lost 5 bases, and 7 bases had no gene match. CDR3 loop: CASSIAGAGTDTQYF. In DNA, the CDR3 is TGTGCCAGCAGTATAGCGGGAGCGGGGACAGATACGCAGTATTTT.

The CDR3 is CASSQDRGPDTQYF. The CDR3 nucleotides read TGCGCCAGCAGCCAAGATAGAGGACCAGATACGCAGTATTTT. The chain is built from TRBV4-1 and TRBJ2-3; D remains ambiguous. Germline-derived CDR1 and CDR2 are MGHRA and YSYEKL. CDR3 length equals 14 residues. Trimming took 0 bases from V and 4 from J, leaving 8 bases between them.